Listed here are 9 T cell receptor beta chains from one sample, sequenced in a study of blood T cell repertoires in COVID-19. Profiled with immunoSEQ multiplex PCR; TCRdb holds only in-frame clones, not every one. The sample carries about 200,000 clones, 78% recorded once. The sample comprised peripheral blood. Source of these receptors: a woman older than 75 with active or convalescent COVID-19.

The genes are TRBV2 and TRBJ2-6; D call uncertain. The germline gives CDR1 SNHLY, CDR2 FYNNEI. V lost 3 bases and J lost 2, with 5 bases in between. The CDR3 length is 14 residues. The CDR3 DNA reads as TGTGCCAGCAGTGAGAGGACTGGGGCCAACGTCCTGACTTTC. Its protein product is CASSERTGANVLTF.

The V gene is TRBV5-1, the J gene TRBJ1-2; D gene unclear. The V end lost 4 bases, the J end lost 2 bases, and 15 bases lay between the germline ends. Germline values: CDR1 SGHRS, CDR2 YFSETQ. The CDR3 runs 15 residues. DNA of the CDR3: TGCGCCAGCAGCCCGCTACCGGGTTCAAACTATGGCTACACCTTC. The encoded protein is CASSPLPGSNYGYTF.

This chain joins TRBV9 and TRBJ2-3; 12 bases line up with TRBD2. Trimming cost V 0 bases and J 4 bases; bases outside gene matches: 3. Germline V gene sequence: CDR1 SGDLS, CDR2 YYNGEE. This CDR3 spans 16 amino acids. CDR3 loop: CASSVAPSGGADTQYF. CDR3 nucleotide sequence: TGTGCCAGCAGCGTAGCACCTAGCGGGGGGGCAGATACGCAGTATTTT.

This chain uses TRBV5-1 with TRBJ1-2, with D perhaps TRBD1 (6 bases). The V gene's germline CDR1 is SGHRS and CDR2 YFSETQ. Trimming pared 2 bases from V and 2 bases from J, leaving 10 bases between. This CDR3 has 14 residues. CDR3 bases: TGCGCCAGCAGCTTTGCTGACAGGAACTATGGCTACACCTTC. It specifies CASSFADRNYGYTF.

The chain recombines TRBV28 with TRBJ1-2, with TRBD1 matching 9 bases. Losses at the gene ends were 3 bases for V and 4 bases for J; bases not matched to a gene: 6. There are 15 residues in the CDR3. Looked up from germline, CDR1 is MDHEN and CDR2 is SYDVKM. The CDR3 DNA is TGTGCCAGCAGTTTCGCGTGGGACAGGGTCTATGGCTACACCTTC. It specifies CASSFAWDRVYGYTF.

The chain uses TRBV7-9 and TRBJ2-1, with D possibly TRBD2 on 6 matching bases. The CDR3 loop spans 16 amino acids. V was shortened by 3 bases and J by 8 bases, with 20 bases between the two germline ends. CDR1 is SEHNR, CDR2 FQNEAQ, per germline (reference sequence). The CDR3 sequence is CASSFDPGLRGDEQFF. Here the CDR3 DNA reads TGTGCCAGCAGCTTCGATCCGGGACTCCGAGGTGATGAGCAGTTCTTC. Drawing the rest from reference TRBV7-9 and TRBJ2-1, the complete variable domain is DTGVSQNPRHKITKRGQNVTFRCDPISEHNRLYWYRQTLGQGPEFLTYFQNEAQLEKSRLLSDRFSAERPKGSFSTLEIQRTEQGDSAMYLCASSFDPGLRGDEQFFGPGTRLTVL.

The chain recombines TRBV5-4 with TRBJ2-3, with 13 bases fitting TRBD2. The CDR3 has 17 amino acids. The germline CDR1 and CDR2 sequences are SGHNT and YYREEE (reference sequence). With 4 bases clipped from V and 1 base from J, the junction kept 6 bases outside the gene matches. CDR3 in DNA: TGTGCCAGCAGCCCGACACTAGCGGGGGGGGGCACAGATACGCAGTATTTT. Translation: CASSPTLAGGGTDTQYF.

The chain joins TRBV28 to TRBJ2-7, with TRBD1 identical over 8 bases. The CDR3 totals 14 residues. V shed 7 bases, J shed 3 bases, and the junction held 8 bases outside the gene matches. Germline-derived CDR1 and CDR2 are MDHEN and SYDVKM. The CDR3 loop reads CASTYDRGLYEQYF. The CDR3 DNA is TGTGCCAGCACCTACGACAGGGGACTCTACGAGCAGTACTTC.

This chain uses TRBV7-9 with TRBJ2-1; 10 positions match TRBD1. This CDR3 contains 17 residues. The ends lost 1 base at V and 4 bases at J; junction bases unmatched: 7. Germline lookup yields CDR1 SEHNR and CDR2 FQNEAQ (reference sequence). The CDR3 region is CASSLESGTGVYNEQFF. For the CDR3, the DNA is TGTGCCAGCAGCTTAGAGTCGGGGACAGGGGTTTACAATGAGCAGTTCTTC.